This T cell receptor beta chain was profiled in a study of blood T cell repertoires in COVID-19. Overall study: Specimens from acute and convalescent COVID-19 originated in the United States, Italy and Spain. T cells, B-cell-depleted T cells, or PBMCs provided the cDNA or gDNA that served as material.

Germline CDR1 SGHTA, CDR2 FQGNSA. The trim removed 4 bases at V and 6 bases at J, leaving 10 bases unmatched. The CDR3 runs to 16 residues. In the study's own analysis: Estimation of nucleated cell counts relied on the amplification of reference gene primers. The protocol was immunoSEQ multiplex PCR, while the TCRdb copy is restricted to in-frame clones and leaves out a portion. V, J and clone size are taken as reported in that table, and D and trimming were inferred from the DNA itself. The table includes about 150,000 clones, about 90% detected once. V is TRBV7-2 and J is TRBJ1-4, with TRBD1 matching over 8 bases. The sequenced sample consisted of peripheral blood. This receptor was identified in a man in his forties or fifties with acute or convalescent COVID-19. The CDR3 DNA follows: TGTGCCAGCAGCTCAGAATCCAGGGGGCACTATGAAAAACTGTTTTTT. It encodes CASSSESRGHYEKLFF.